This T cell receptor (beta chain) was recovered during a study of T cells after posttransplantation cyclophosphamide. This clone is judged medium-sized. The target antigen is unknown. The CDR3 has 14 amino acids. Germline assignment: CDR1 MNHEY and CDR2 SVGEGT. The V gene lost 10 bases and the J gene lost 2 bases, with 15 bases spanning the gap. TCRdb's copy holds only in-frame clones and misses some; the assay was immunoSEQ multiplex PCR. The sample yields 900 or so clones, without any singletons. Busulfan-fludarabine conditioning, marrow transplant, and cyclophosphamide on days +3 and +4 were administered. Study results and limitations: Later blood repertoires were often dominated by clones from the donor CD8+ memory compartment. Recipient CMV seropositivity and CMV reactivation strongly tracked TRB clonality.

The rearrangement links TRBV6-2 or TRBV6-3 to TRBJ2-1; possibly TRBD2 for D (5 bases). The specimen comprised PBMCs, sampled after allogeneic stem cell transplant with posttransplant cyclophosphamide. The source of this sequence is a male patient younger than 45 who received an allogeneic stem cell transplant from a related donor, was CMV-positive, and had no GVHD. Some T cells here may be from the graft donor. The CDR3 is CATRPPSTYNEQFF. As DNA, the CDR3 is TGTGCCACCCGCCCTCCTAGCACCTACAATGAGCAGTTCTTC.